This is a list of T cell receptor beta chains from one sample in a study of CD4+ T cells in melanoma. TCRdb's copy holds only in-frame clones and misses some; the assay was immunoSEQ multiplex PCR. This table has about 3,800 clones, approximately 66% appearing once. Sequencing used cells from a culture (not recorded whether cultured in vitro). Every receptor here comes from a human donor with melanoma. CDR3s include the opening cysteine and the closing phenylalanine or tryptophan. Each record gives: D gene, clone size, V gene, J gene, CDR3 protein, CDR3 DNA. A D gene is named only where the DNA matches it firmly. Some rows mark clone size as missing; the rest say once, few, many or name a class of expanded clone.

D: -
size: -
V: TRBV18
J: TRBJ2-1
CDR3: CASSPGGGQSSYNEQFF
DNA: TGTGCCAGCTCACCAGGCGGGGGCCAAAGCTCCTACAATGAGCAGTTCTTC

D: TRBD1
size: -
V: TRBV5-1
J: TRBJ1-1
CDR3: CASSLGTGNTEAFF
DNA: TGCGCCAGCAGCTTGGGGACAGGGAACACTGAAGCTTTCTTT

D: -
size: -
V: TRBV6-5
J: TRBJ1-2
CDR3: CASSYGIGDPHGYTF
DNA: TGTGCCAGCAGTTACGGTATCGGGGACCCTCATGGCTACACCTTC

D: -
size: few
V: TRBV7-9
J: TRBJ1-2
CDR3: CASSPPGSAGYTF
DNA: TGTGCCAGCAGCCCTCCGGGCAGCGCTGGCTACACCTTC

D: TRBD1
size: once
V: TRBV5-4
J: TRBJ2-7
CDR3: CASSSRDRGFMDEQYF
DNA: TGTGCCAGCAGCTCCCGGGACAGGGGTTTCATGGACGAGCAGTACTTC

D: -
size: -
V: TRBV30
J: TRBJ1-1
CDR3: CAARWVTEAFF
DNA: TGTGCGGCGCGATGGGTCACTGAAGCTTTCTTT

D: TRBD1
size: large
V: TRBV18
J: TRBJ2-7
CDR3: CASSPRQGTYEQYF
DNA: TGTGCCAGCTCACCAAGACAGGGGACCTACGAGCAGTACTTC

D: -
size: -
V: TRBV5-8
J: TRBJ2-7
CDR3: CASSPTAYEQYF
DNA: TGTGCCAGCAGCCCTACAGCCTACGAGCAGTACTTC

D: TRBD1
size: -
V: TRBV9
J: TRBJ1-6
CDR3: CASSLTGWDSPLHF
DNA: TGTGCCAGCAGCCTGACAGGGTGGGATTCACCCCTCCACTTT

D: TRBD2
size: once
V: TRBV5-1
J: TRBJ2-1
CDR3: CASSLAAGGHNEQFF
DNA: TGCGCCAGCAGCTTGGCAGCGGGGGGGCACAATGAGCAGTTCTTC

D: TRBD2
size: -
V: TRBV4-2
J: TRBJ2-1
CDR3: CASSQAGGGADEQFF
DNA: TGTGCCAGCAGCCAAGCCGGCGGGGGGGCTGATGAGCAGTTCTTC

D: TRBD2
size: -
V: TRBV11-2
J: TRBJ2-3
CDR3: CASSLLGGRTDTQYF
DNA: TGTGCCAGCAGCTTACTCGGGGGGAGGACAGATACGCAGTATTTT

D: -
size: few
V: TRBV18
J: TRBJ2-1
CDR3: CASSPSSGPYNEQFF
DNA: TGTGCCAGCTCACCATCTAGTGGCCCTTACAATGAGCAGTTCTTC

D: TRBD2
size: -
V: TRBV2
J: TRBJ2-5
CDR3: CASNEGLAETQYF
DNA: TGTGCCAGCAACGAGGGACTAGCCGAGACCCAGTACTTC

D: -
size: -
V: TRBV11-2
J: TRBJ1-3
CDR3: CAERLESSGNTIYF
DNA: TGTGCTGAACGACTAGAATCCTCTGGAAACACCATATATTTT

D: TRBD1
size: few
V: TRBV5-1
J: TRBJ2-7
CDR3: CASSPGQGTEQYF
DNA: TGCGCCAGCAGCCCCGGACAGGGCACCGAGCAGTACTTC

D: -
size: -
V: TRBV4-1
J: TRBJ1-1
CDR3: CASSQGNLAEAFF
DNA: TGCGCCAGCAGCCAAGGGAATCTGGCTGAAGCTTTCTTT

D: TRBD1
size: -
V: TRBV5-1
J: TRBJ1-6
CDR3: CASSYTGTAPAALHF
DNA: TGCGCCAGCAGCTACACCGGGACAGCCCCAGCGGCCCTCCACTTT

D: -
size: -
V: TRBV25-1
J: TRBJ2-1
CDR3: CASSDSGLGDNEQFF
DNA: TGTGCCAGCAGTGACTCGGGGCTGGGGGACAATGAGCAGTTCTTC

D: -
size: -
V: TRBV4-3
J: TRBJ1-2
CDR3: CASSFRGDYGYTF
DNA: TGCGCCAGCAGTTTCAGGGGCGACTATGGCTACACCTTC

D: TRBD2
size: once
V: TRBV27
J: TRBJ2-1
CDR3: CASSLLSSGGAYNEQFF
DNA: TGTGCCAGCAGTCTTTTGTCTAGCGGGGGGGCATACAATGAGCAGTTCTTC

D: -
size: large
V: TRBV7-9
J: TRBJ2-1
CDR3: CASSSVLQGHEQFF
DNA: TGTGCCAGCAGCTCGGTACTCCAGGGACATGAGCAGTTCTTC

D: -
size: few
V: TRBV4-1
J: TRBJ1-5
CDR3: CASSYTLESNQPQHF
DNA: TGCGCCAGCAGCTATACATTGGAAAGCAATCAGCCCCAGCATTTT

D: TRBD2
size: once
V: TRBV4-2
J: TRBJ2-1
CDR3: CASSQGLAGGRYNEQFF
DNA: TGTGCCAGCAGCCAGGGACTAGCGGGGGGAAGGTACAATGAGCAGTTCTTC

D: TRBD2
size: -
V: TRBV7-9
J: TRBJ2-7
CDR3: CASSLLAGGDFYEQYF
DNA: TGTGCCAGCAGCTTATTAGCGGGGGGCGATTTCTACGAGCAGTACTTC

D: TRBD1
size: -
V: TRBV6-5
J: TRBJ1-2
CDR3: CASTSGQGSYGYTF
DNA: TGTGCCAGCACCTCGGGACAGGGTTCCTATGGCTACACCTTC

D: -
size: -
V: TRBV7-9
J: TRBJ1-4
CDR3: CATGTGTNEKLFF
DNA: TGTGCCACGGGGACTGGAACTAATGAAAAACTGTTTTTT

D: TRBD1
size: -
V: TRBV7-9
J: TRBJ2-7
CDR3: CASSSDRDDEQYF
DNA: TGTGCCAGCAGCTCGGACAGGGACGACGAGCAGTACTTC

D: TRBD1
size: -
V: TRBV6-5
J: TRBJ1-2
CDR3: CASSYGQVNYGYTF
DNA: TGTGCCAGCAGTTACGGACAGGTTAACTATGGCTACACCTTC

D: TRBD2
size: -
V: TRBV7-7
J: TRBJ2-2
CDR3: CASSATSGGYTGELFF
DNA: TGTGCTAGCAGCGCTACTAGCGGGGGGTACACCGGGGAGCTGTTTTTT

D: -
size: medium-sized
V: TRBV28
J: TRBJ1-2
CDR3: CASKHSTGNYGYTF
DNA: TGTGCCAGCAAACATTCGACAGGAAACTATGGCTACACCTTC

D: -
size: few
V: TRBV6-1
J: TRBJ1-1
CDR3: CASSEHRGGYTEAFF
DNA: TGTGCCAGCAGTGAGCACCGTGGGGGATACACTGAAGCTTTCTTT

D: TRBD2
size: few
V: TRBV7-9
J: TRBJ2-3
CDR3: CASSQAGTSVFTDTQYF
DNA: TGTGCCAGCAGCCAGGCTGGGACTAGCGTATTCACAGATACGCAGTATTTT

D: -
size: -
V: TRBV21-1
J: TRBJ1-2
CDR3: CASSKAQLCYGYTF
DNA: TGTGCCAGCAGCAAAGCCCAGCTGTGCTATGGCTACACCTTC

D: -
size: -
V: TRBV5-6
J: TRBJ1-6
CDR3: CASGTNGGPYNSPLHF
DNA: TGTGCCAGCGGGACTAACGGGGGACCCTATAATTCACCCCTCCACTTT

D: -
size: few
V: TRBV6-5
J: TRBJ2-2
CDR3: CASSQYRGTGELFF
DNA: TGTGCCAGCAGTCAATACCGGGGCACCGGGGAGCTGTTTTTT

D: TRBD1
size: -
V: TRBV2
J: TRBJ1-5
CDR3: CGSSANRGNGQPQHF
DNA: TGTGGCAGCAGCGCGAACAGGGGGAACGGTCAGCCCCAGCATTTT

D: TRBD1
size: -
V: TRBV6-5
J: TRBJ1-6
CDR3: CASSDRVDSPLHF
DNA: TGTGCCAGCAGTGACAGGGTAGATTCACCCCTCCACTTT

D: -
size: -
V: TRBV2
J: TRBJ2-7
CDR3: CASSEALTEEYF
DNA: TGTGCCAGCAGTGAAGCCCTAACTGAGGAGTACTTC